This TCR beta chain was found in a study of shared clonotypes between healthy human individuals. The study ran the assay at deep level. This table comes from immunoSEQ multiplex PCR, and its TCRdb copy is limited to in-frame clones, with some not included. The profile covers fewer than 650,000 clones, with around three quarters appearing a single time and 12% taken by the ten largest. Whole-study findings and limits: Donor scarcity curtailed the genetic and exposure-history diversity represented herein. Only blood was sampled; tissue repertoires likely differ.

Concerning this clone: The antigen remains undetermined.

Trimming shortened V by 2 bases and J by 6 bases, and 16 bases separated the two germline ends. Germline V gene sequence: CDR1 SGDLS, CDR2 YYNGEE. The CDR3 runs to 15 residues. The sequence was obtained from a woman aged 40 to 50 in good health. Some clones in this sample may be carry-over from other donors' samples. The chain is built from TRBV9 and TRBJ2-3, with D maybe TRBD2 (5 bases). The sequenced sample consisted of PBMCs. The CDR3 DNA follows: TGTGCCAGCAGCGTCACGGGGATGTTCTGGGATACGCAGTATTTT. Protein product: CASSVTGMFWDTQYF.